These 28 T cell receptor beta chains were sequenced from one sample in a study of T cells after yellow fever vaccination (dated by TCRdb to the late 2010s). Libraries came from 5' RACE. Sequencing relied on an Illumina HiSeq 2500. Through fastp at Q25 and MiXCR, TCRdb rebuilt clones from the public reads, retaining in-frame beta chains. Identical CDR3 protein sequences are pooled into one entry, listed with their most common genes and DNA. The sample contains 400,000 to 650,000 distinct CDR3 sequences, roughly a fifth of them found a single time. The top ten clonotypes cover about a sixth of the sample. Read against the paper, the sample's treatment or condition label means: live attenuated yellow fever vaccine strain. The source material was PBMCs, sampled less than 25 days after the first yellow fever vaccination. Receptors originate from a man aged 18 to 29 who received the YFV17D yellow fever vaccine.

The chain recombines TRBV7-2 with TRBJ2-7, with 7 bases aligning to TRBD2. J gave up 2 bases and V 4 bases, and 11 bases lay outside the gene matches. CDR1 and CDR2 (germline): SGHTA, FQGNSA. This CDR3 is 16 amino acids long. The CDR3 DNA reads as TGTGCCAGCAGCTCCCGGTTGGGGGGGAAGACCTACGAGCAGTACTTC. This codes for CASSSRLGGKTYEQYF. Complete variable domain (other parts from reference TRBV7-2 and TRBJ2-7): GAGVSQSPSNKVTEKGKDVELRCDPISGHTALYWYRQSLGQGLEFLIYFQGNSAPDKSGLPSDRFSAERTGGSVSTLTIQRTQQEDSAVYLCASSSRLGGKTYEQYFGPGTRLTVT.

This chain uses TRBV28 with TRBJ2-7, with a tentative D call TRBD2 (6 bases). With 5 bases removed from V and 2 bases from J, the gap between germline ends came to 19 bases. CDR1 and CDR2 (germline): MDHEN, SYDVKM. The CDR3 has 16 residues. CDR3 sequence: CASSGVGSPLTYEQYV. DNA of the CDR3: TGTGCCAGCAGTGGGGTCGGGAGCCCCCTTACCTACGAGCAGTACGTC.

Many counts were recorded for this clonotype. This chain uses TRBV19 with TRBJ1-2; D is undetermined. Germline-derived CDR1 and CDR2 are LNHDA and SQIVND (reference sequence). This CDR3 contains 13 residues. The V end lost 6 bases, the J end lost 7 bases, and 15 bases lay between the germline ends. The CDR3 coding sequence is TGTGCCAGTAGAAGATCCCCGATGGCTGGCTACACCTTC. Translation: CASRRSPMAGYTF.

Only a few counts were recorded for this clonotype. This chain uses TRBV5-1 with TRBJ2-7, with 7 bases lining up with TRBD2. Germline CDR1 and CDR2: SGHRS and YFSETQ. The CDR3 contains 14 residues. The J segment lost 7 bases and the V segment lost 0 bases, leaving 7 bases of the junction unmatched. The DNA of the CDR3 is TGCGCCAGCAGCTTGGCGAATCCCGGGGGGGAGCAGTACGTC. It specifies CASSLANPGGEQYV.

The CDR3 nucleotides read TGCGCCAGCAGCGGTTCCGGGACAGCCTACGAGCAGTACTTC. Protein sequence: CASSGSGTAYEQYF. The V call is TRBV5-1, the J call TRBJ2-7, with 7 bases identical to TRBD1. The trim removed 4 bases at V and 2 bases at J, leaving 6 bases unmatched. The CDR3 runs to 14 residues. Germline V gene lookup returns CDR1 SGHRS and CDR2 YFSETQ.

This clonotype has a count of ten or more. The junction departs from germline at one end; a sequencing error may be responsible. The chain combines TRBV12-3 or TRBV12-4 with TRBJ2-7; no reliable D call. CDR3 length equals 11 residues. The DNA for the CDR3 is TGTGCCAGCAGCTTAGGCTACGAGCAGTACTTC. It specifies CASSLGYEQYF.

This clonotype occurred a few times. This chain joins TRBV2 and TRBJ2-7; D unclear. Germline CDR1 and CDR2: SNHLY and FYNNEI. This CDR3 contains 11 residues. Between the trimmed V and J ends, which lost 6 bases and 3 bases, there was a span of 6 bases. The CDR3 here is CASSPFYEQYV. The CDR3 coding sequence is TGTGCCAGCAGCCCCTTCTACGAGCAGTACGTC.

The chain has TRBV4-3 and TRBJ1-1, with D possibly TRBD1 on 5 matching bases. The germline gives CDR1 LGHNA, CDR2 YSLEER. The CDR3 has 16 residues. Trimming removed 3 bases from V and 5 bases from J, with 19 bases in between. In nucleotides, the CDR3 is TGCGCCAGCAGCCAGTCCAGGGTATTTGGGCTTACTGAAGCTTTCTTT. Protein sequence: CASSQSRVFGLTEAFF.

This clonotype appeared a few times. The V gene is TRBV6-1, the J gene TRBJ2-5, with TRBD1 as a possible D gene (8 bases). CDR1 and CDR2 from the germline V gene are MNHNS and SASEGT. Trimming removed 6 bases at V and 4 bases at J, with 18 bases between. This CDR3 has 15 amino acids. The CDR3 is CASRPSGGTGETQYF. In DNA form, the CDR3 reads TGTGCCAGCAGGCCCTCCGGGGGGACAGGAGAGACCCAGTACTTC.

This clonotype has a handful of counts. This chain uses TRBV4-3 with TRBJ2-6, with no clear D. With 1 base removed from V and 0 bases from J, the gap between germline ends came to 10 bases. Germline CDR1 and CDR2: LGHNA and YSLEER. This CDR3 spans 17 amino acids. The CDR3 spells CASSQVVRTSGANVLTF. DNA of the CDR3: TGCGCCAGCAGCCAAGTCGTCCGTACCTCTGGGGCCAACGTCCTGACTTTC.

As DNA, the CDR3 is TGTGCCAGCAGCTTAGTGGCTAGGACGTACGAGCAGTACTTC. Encoded protein: CASSLVARTYEQYF. The chain is built from TRBV11-2 and TRBJ2-7; D gene ambiguous. Between the trimmed V and J ends, which lost 1 base and 4 bases, there was a span of 11 bases. Germline CDR1 reads SGHAT; CDR2 reads FQNNGV. This CDR3 is built from 14 residues.

This clonotype has more than one count but fewer than ten. The V call is TRBV5-1, the J call TRBJ1-1; D not certain. Germline V gene lookup returns CDR1 SGHRS and CDR2 YFSETQ. CDR3 length: 14 residues. V dropped 2 bases and J dropped 3 bases, with 11 bases sitting between them. The CDR3 coding sequence is TGCGCCAGCAGCTTCGGGGTCGTGGACACTGAAGCTTTCTTT. Encoded protein: CASSFGVVDTEAFF.

This clonotype was picked up a small number of times. The chain joins TRBV28 to TRBJ2-1; the match to TRBD1 covers 9 bases. V shed 6 bases and J 4 bases; nucleotides not matched to a gene: 7. The CDR3 has 15 amino acids. Germline V CDR1 and CDR2: MDHEN, SYDVKM. The CDR3 region is CASRPPGQGYNEQFF. CDR3 coding DNA: TGTGCCAGCAGGCCCCCGGGACAGGGATACAATGAGCAGTTCTTC.

In this sample, this clonotype turned up a few times. The V and J genes are TRBV5-4 and TRBJ2-1; the match to TRBD2 covers 8 bases. The CDR3 is made up of 13 amino acids. J gave up 9 bases and V 6 bases, and 8 bases lay outside the gene matches. In germline, CDR1 is SGHNT, CDR2 YYREEE (reference sequence). The CDR3 DNA is TGTGCCAGCATGGGGGGACTAGGGACTGAGCAGTTCTTC. As protein: CASMGGLGTEQFF.

This clonotype was counted at least ten times. This rearrangement joins TRBV5-1 to TRBJ2-5, with D possibly TRBD1 on 5 matching bases. Trimming stripped 4 bases from V and 5 bases from J, with 15 bases between. The CDR3 runs 14 residues. Germline V gene data show CDR1 as SGHRS and CDR2 as YFSETQ. CDR3 nucleotides: TGCGCCAGCAGCGGGTCAGGGTGGACGGAGACCCAGTACTTC. This translates into CASSGSGWTETQYF.

V is TRBV11-2 and J is TRBJ2-3; 9 bases align to TRBD2. The CDR3 is 19 amino acids. V shed 4 bases, J shed 2 bases, and the junction held 16 bases outside the gene matches. Germline loops: CDR1 SGHAT, CDR2 FQNNGV. The CDR3 sequence: CASSSRYWRGGYNTDTQYF. For the CDR3, the DNA is TGTGCCAGCAGCTCCCGTTACTGGCGGGGGGGTTATAACACAGATACGCAGTATTTT.

The V gene is TRBV5-1, the J gene TRBJ1-1; D unresolved. CDR3 size: 17 residues. Trimming pared 0 bases from V and 1 base from J, leaving 16 bases between. Germline V gives CDR1 SGHRS, CDR2 YFSETQ. The CDR3 bases are TGCGCCAGCAGCTTGGAAGGTAGGGCGGCGTCGAACACTGAAGCTTTCTTT. Translation: CASSLEGRAASNTEAFF.

V is TRBV4-2 and J is TRBJ2-1, with D perhaps being TRBD1 or TRBD2 (5 bases each). The CDR3 is made up of 16 amino acids. V was clipped by 0 bases and J by 4 bases, with 13 bases between them. Germline V CDR1 and CDR2: LGHNA, YNFKEQ. CDR3 coding DNA: TGTGCCAGCAGCCAAGATTCCGAGAGGGGATACAATGAGCAGTTCTTC. The encoded protein is CASSQDSERGYNEQFF.

The chain recombines TRBV2 with TRBJ2-2; TRBD2 matches at 8 bases. The CDR3 is 15 residues long. The trim removed 8 bases at V and 0 bases at J, leaving 5 bases unmatched. Per the germline V gene, CDR1 is SNHLY and CDR2 is FYNNEI. The CDR3 region has the DNA TGTGCCAGCCAGATGGGACTAGCGAACACCGGGGAGCTGTTTTTT. Translating it yields CASQMGLANTGELFF.

This clonotype is a singleton in its sample. The chain has TRBV4-3 and TRBJ2-7, with 7 bases that match TRBD2. The CDR3 is made up of 15 amino acids. V shed 1 base and J 3 bases; nucleotides not matched to a gene: 6. Germline V lookup: CDR1 LGHNA, CDR2 YSLEER. The CDR3, as DNA: TGCGCCAGCAGCCAAGGATCCAGCGGGGTCTACGAGCAGTACTTC. This translates into CASSQGSSGVYEQYF.

The V call is TRBV7-9, the J call TRBJ2-6; D is undetermined. The germline V gene has CDR1 SEHNR and CDR2 FQNEAQ (reference sequence). Trimming pared 7 bases from V and 0 bases from J, leaving 10 bases between. The CDR3 consists of 15 residues. CDR3 coding DNA: TGTGCCAGCACCACCGAGCTCTCTGGGGCCAACGTCCTGACTTTC. Translation: CASTTELSGANVLTF.

The genes are TRBV2 and TRBJ2-7; TRBD1 might be the D (5 bases). CDR3 length: 13 residues. The V gene's germline CDR1 is SNHLY and CDR2 FYNNEI. V lost 2 bases to trimming and J lost 10 bases, with 15 bases between them. The CDR3 sequence is CASSEWPRQGQYV. The DNA of the CDR3 is TGTGCCAGCAGTGAATGGCCCCGGCAGGGACAGTACGTC.

The chain joins TRBV29-1 to TRBJ1-4, with 7 bases lining up with TRBD1. The ends lost 6 bases at V and 10 bases at J; junction bases unmatched: 8. There are 12 residues in the CDR3. Germline V CDR1 and CDR2: SQVTM, ANQGSEA. DNA of the CDR3: TGCAGCGTCCTAGGACAGGCTGGAAAACTGTTTTTT. It codes for CSVLGQAGKLFF.

The V call is TRBV18, the J call TRBJ2-5; no clear D gene. CDR3 length equals 13 residues. CDR1 KGHSH and CDR2 LQKENI come from the germline V gene. Trimming cost V 0 bases and J 4 bases, with 6 bases left between them. CDR3 sequence (DNA): TGTGCCAGCTCACCACCGTCCCGAGAGACCCAGTACTTC. Its translation is CASSPPSRETQYF.

This clonotype has just a few counts. V usage is TRBV27 and J usage is TRBJ2-2, with 10 bases that match TRBD2. Germline V gene sequence: CDR1 MNHEY, CDR2 SMNVEV (reference sequence). The CDR3 has 15 residues. J was trimmed by 4 bases and V by 5 bases; bases with no gene match: 4. The CDR3 loop is CASSALAGVTGELFF. Written as DNA, the CDR3 is TGTGCCAGCAGTGCCCTAGCGGGGGTCACCGGGGAGCTGTTTTTT.

The V gene is TRBV7-2, the J gene TRBJ2-7, with 8 nucleotides matching TRBD1. The CDR3 contains 12 residues. CDR1 and CDR2 from the germline V gene are SGHTA and FQGNSA. V trimming: 5 bases; J trimming: 5 bases; junction bases outside the gene matches: 2. CDR3 DNA sequence: TGTGCCAGCAGCCGGGACAGGCACGAGCAGTACTTC. This sequence encodes CASSRDRHEQYF.

Regarding this clonotype: A read error may explain this, as a much larger clone is one base away. This chain joins TRBV5-1 and TRBJ2-3, with a possible D match to TRBD1 (5 bases). V lost 7 bases and J lost 2, with 14 bases in between. The CDR3 consists of 14 residues. CDR1 SGHRS and CDR2 YFSETQ come from the germline V gene. This CDR3 is CASGPQGFTDTQYF. The CDR3 bases are TGCGCCAGCGGCCCTCAGGGCTTCACAGATACGCAGTATTTT.

The chain joins TRBV9 to TRBJ2-7; 7 bases line up with TRBD2. J was trimmed by 5 bases and V by 4 bases; bases with no gene match: 9. CDR1 and CDR2 (germline): SGDLS, YYNGEE. This CDR3 spans 14 amino acids. The DNA for the CDR3 is TGTGCCAGCAGCCCATGGGGGGGACTAAACGAGCAGTACTTC. It codes for CASSPWGGLNEQYF. Together with reference TRBV9 and TRBJ2-7, the CDR3 gives the full variable domain: DSGVTQTPKHLITATGQRVTLRCSPRSGDLSVYWYQQSLDQGLQFLIQYYNGEERAKGNILERFSAQQFPDLHSELNLSSLELGDSALYFCASSPWGGLNEQYFGPGTRLTVT.